The 18 T cell receptor beta chains below come from one sample, sequenced in a study of regulatory T cells in long-lasting Graves disease. For TCR beta, libraries came from iRepertoire HTBI primers and Arm-PCR of CDR3 regions. TCRdb itself ran the multiplex PCR reads through MiXCR, one entry per CDR3 protein. The repertoire consists of around 400,000 distinct CDR3 sequences, with roughly 20% occurring once and the leading ten covering under 35%. Time point described: persistent/refractory GD, antithyroid drugs over 5 years with positive TRAb. The authors made the TCR library using RNA they extracted from PBMCs. The sample in question was peripheral blood mononuclear cells (PBMCs), obtained when the disease was refractory, from a patient treated with antithyroid drugs. Receptors originate from a woman aged 40 to 49 with Graves disease.

This clonotype was seen ten or more times. The rearrangement uses TRBV27 and TRBJ2-7, with 10 bases fitting TRBD2. Trimming cost V 5 bases and J 0 bases; bases outside gene matches: 4. Germline V gene lookup returns CDR1 MNHEY and CDR2 SMNVEV (reference sequence). The CDR3 extends over 15 amino acids. The CDR3 sequence is CASSRSSGSSYEQYF. In nucleotides, the CDR3 is TGTGCCAGCAGTCGATCTAGCGGGAGCTCCTACGAGCAGTACTTC.

J is TRBJ2-5 and V is TRBV7-8; D might be TRBD1 (8 bases). V was shortened by 5 bases and J by 5 bases, with 18 bases between the two germline ends. This CDR3 contains 15 residues. The germline gives CDR1 SGHVS, CDR2 FQNEAQ. The CDR3 sequence is CASSPRTGTMETQYF. The CDR3 region has the DNA TGTGCCAGCAGCCCCCGGACAGGGACTATGGAGACCCAGTACTTC.

This clonotype appeared a few times. The rearrangement uses TRBV9 and TRBJ1-1; 10 bases align to TRBD1. CDR3 length: 14 amino acids. The V segment lost 4 bases and the J segment 4 bases; nucleotides outside the gene matches: 4. Germline loops: CDR1 SGDLS, CDR2 YYNGEE. CDR3 region: CASSSRTGGTEAFF. CDR3 sequence (DNA): TGTGCCAGCAGCTCCAGGACAGGGGGCACTGAAGCTTTCTTT.

This chain uses TRBV20-1 with TRBJ2-5; TRBD1 or TRBD2 may be the D gene (5 bases each). CDR1 is DFQATT, CDR2 SNEGSKA, per germline (reference sequence). The length of the CDR3 is 16 residues. V was cut by 2 bases and J by 5 bases, with 21 bases left in between. The CDR3, as DNA: TGCAGTGCTAGATCCTGGGGGAGACTCTTAAGGGAGACCCAGTACTTC. It codes for CSARSWGRLLRETQYF.

Ten or more counts support this clonotype. The J gene is TRBJ1-6, the V gene TRBV27, with 7 nucleotides matching TRBD1. V was clipped by 3 bases and J by 7 bases; unmatched bases: 6. The CDR3 consists of 15 residues. Looked up from germline, CDR1 is MNHEY and CDR2 is SMNVEV (reference sequence). The CDR3 nucleotides are TGTGCCAGCAGTTTCGACAGGGCGGGGAATTCACCCCTCCACTTT. Protein product: CASSFDRAGNSPLHF.

This clonotype occurred many times. The rearrangement uses TRBV12-3 or TRBV12-4 and TRBJ2-7; a possible D gene is TRBD2 (5 bases). The CDR3 length is 14 residues. V was pared by 4 bases and J by 4 bases, with 14 bases between. CDR3 coding DNA: TGTGCCAGCAGTTCCACCACTAGTCTGTACGAGCAGTACTTC. Its translation is CASSSTTSLYEQYF.

This clonotype appeared many times. The chain joins TRBV15 to TRBJ2-7; 7 bases match TRBD2. Germline lookup yields CDR1 LNHNV and CDR2 YYDKDF (reference sequence). V trimming: 3 bases; J trimming: 4 bases; junction bases outside the gene matches: 15. The CDR3 is 17 amino acids. CDR3 region: CATSRAPRLRREYEQYF. As DNA, the CDR3 is TGTGCCACCAGCAGGGCCCCCCGGCTTAGGCGGGAGTACGAGCAGTACTTC.

This clonotype was found a few times. The chain has TRBV28 and TRBJ2-3; either TRBD1 or TRBD2 may supply D (5 bases each). The germline gives CDR1 MDHEN, CDR2 SYDVKM. This CDR3 is built from 14 residues. With 6 bases removed from V and 8 bases from J, the gap between germline ends came to 18 bases. The CDR3 nucleotides read TGTGCCAGCAGCCGGGACCCGGCGGCTGGTACGCAGTATTTT. This gives the protein CASSRDPAAGTQYF.

V usage is TRBV6-5 and J usage is TRBJ2-2; D is possibly TRBD1 (5 bases). V was pared by 2 bases and J by 2 bases, with 9 bases between. Germline V lookup: CDR1 MNHEY, CDR2 SVGAGI. The CDR3 is made up of 15 amino acids. The DNA of the CDR3 is TGTGCCAGCAGTTACCCACAGGCCAACACCGGGGAGCTGTTTTTT. It yields the protein CASSYPQANTGELFF.

This clonotype was seen at least ten times. The J gene is TRBJ1-1, the V gene TRBV20-1, with 9 bases identical to TRBD1. Per the germline V gene, CDR1 is DFQATT and CDR2 is SNEGSKA (reference sequence). The CDR3 totals 14 residues. V shed 6 bases and J 4 bases; nucleotides not matched to a gene: 9. CDR3 sequence reads: CSASQGAWGTEAFF. CDR3 coding DNA: TGCAGTGCATCACAGGGGGCATGGGGCACTGAAGCTTTCTTT.

The rearrangement joins TRBV20-1 to TRBJ1-4, with 7 nucleotides matching TRBD1. Trimming at V came to 1 base and at J to 2 bases, leaving 10 bases not matched to a gene. Germline V gene sequence: CDR1 DFQATT, CDR2 SNEGSKA (reference sequence). The length of the CDR3 is 17 residues. This CDR3 is CSARVMTGRTTNEKLFF. DNA of the CDR3: TGCAGTGCTAGAGTTATGACAGGGCGGACGACTAATGAAAAACTGTTTTTT.

CDR3 DNA sequence: TGTGCCAGCAGTTTAGGCTCTGTGGGTAGATCCTACAATGAGCAGTTCTTC. Amino acid sequence: CASSLGSVGRSYNEQFF. This chain uses TRBV27 with TRBJ2-1; D remains unclear. The CDR3 is 17 residues long. V was clipped by 2 bases and J by 1 base, with 15 bases between them. Germline V gene lookup returns CDR1 MNHEY and CDR2 SMNVEV (reference sequence).

This clonotype was seen many times. V usage is TRBV28 and J usage is TRBJ2-7; D is perhaps TRBD1 or TRBD2 (5 bases each). The CDR3 has 15 amino acids. The germline V and J ends were trimmed by 6 bases and 0 bases, with 15 bases remaining between them. In germline, CDR1 is MDHEN, CDR2 SYDVKM. This chain's CDR3 is CASRAGTGTSYEQYF. Here the CDR3 DNA reads TGTGCCAGCAGAGCCGGGACGGGGACCTCCTACGAGCAGTACTTC.

This clonotype was observed a handful of times. The chain is built from TRBV25-1 and TRBJ1-5; tentatively, D is TRBD1 (6 bases). V lost 3 bases and J 4 bases, leaving 10 bases between the germline ends. The CDR3 sequence is 14 residues long. The germline gives CDR1 MGHDK, CDR2 SYGVNS. The CDR3 spells CASSDVTGNQPQHF. CDR3 DNA sequence: TGTGCCAGCAGTGATGTCACAGGGAATCAGCCCCAGCATTTT.

This clonotype has more than one count but fewer than ten. The chain has TRBV6-2 or TRBV6-3 and TRBJ2-2; maybe TRBD2 (5 bases). CDR3 length equals 13 residues. CDR1 and CDR2 from the germline V gene are MNHEY and SVGEGT. V dropped 6 bases and J dropped 6 bases, with 11 bases sitting between them. CDR3 nucleotides: TGTGCCAGCAGCCCCAGCGGAGCCGGGGAGCTGTTTTTT. Residues: CASSPSGAGELFF.

The chain combines TRBV2 with TRBJ1-4; possible D gene TRBD1, 5 bases. Trimming removed 4 bases at V and 3 bases at J, with 15 bases between. Germline V gives CDR1 SNHLY, CDR2 FYNNEI. The CDR3 is 16 residues long. CDR3 bases: TGTGCCAGCAGTGGGCGGTCAGGGCGGGCTAATGAAAAACTGTTTTTT. Protein: CASSGRSGRANEKLFF.

The chain uses TRBV20-1 and TRBJ2-1, with TRBD2 matching 12 bases. Germline loops: CDR1 DFQATT, CDR2 SNEGSKA (reference sequence). CDR3 size: 17 residues. The V segment lost 0 bases and the J segment 7 bases; nucleotides outside the gene matches: 10. This CDR3 reads CSARDTGLAGLPNEQFF. Written as DNA, the CDR3 is TGCAGTGCTAGAGATACGGGACTAGCGGGCCTACCGAATGAGCAGTTCTTC.

This clonotype was seen repeatedly, ten times or more. The chain has TRBV11-2 and TRBJ1-1, with D tentatively TRBD1 (5 bases). CDR1 and CDR2 from the germline V gene are SGHAT and FQNNGV. Trimming shortened V by 1 base and J by 1 base, and 10 bases separated the two germline ends. The CDR3 sequence is 15 residues long. CDR3 amino acids: CASSLVGAPNTEAFF. The CDR3 DNA reads as TGTGCCAGCAGCTTAGTAGGGGCGCCGAACACTGAAGCTTTCTTT.